One sample yielded the 2 T cell receptor beta chains listed below, sequenced in a study of blood T cell repertoires in COVID-19 (dated by TCRdb to about 2020). Library preparation used the immunoSEQ multiplex PCR assay. The source is immuneACCESS, and TCRdb retained only in-frame sequences with V and J called. Part of the clones is not carried over; for the studies checked, unresolved V genes explain less than half of this, and the remainder is unexplained. The sample table holds some 190,000 clones, of which about 90% were seen once. In total, the top ten clones hold around 1.7% of the sample. Sequencing was carried out using peripheral blood. These receptors all come from a young man with active or convalescent COVID-19.

The rearrangement joins TRBV7-9 to TRBJ1-3; tentatively, D is TRBD1 (5 bases). Between the trimmed V and J ends, which lost 5 bases and 0 bases, there was a span of 14 bases. The CDR3 loop spans 16 amino acids. Germline values: CDR1 SEHNR, CDR2 FQNEAQ (reference sequence). The CDR3 nucleotides read TGTGCCAGCAGCCGACCGGAGGGACGCTCTGGAAACACCATATATTTT. Its translation: CASSRPEGRSGNTIYF.

V is TRBV6-5 and J is TRBJ2-3; TRBD2 aligns across 9 bases. Germline trimming cut 4 bases from V and 0 bases from J; bases unmatched to any gene: 5. The CDR3 totals 16 residues. Germline values: CDR1 MNHEY, CDR2 SVGAGI. The CDR3 spells CASSWSTSGSTDTQYF. The CDR3 DNA is TGTGCCAGCAGTTGGTCGACTAGCGGAAGCACAGATACGCAGTATTTT.